This T cell receptor (beta chain) appears in the sequencing data of a study of early T cells in non-severe SARS-CoV-2 infection. On the study more broadly: Sequencing used unsorted whole-blood bulk RNA, so chains lack pairing.

Germline-derived CDR1 and CDR2 are MDHEN and SYDVKM. Between the trimmed V and J ends, which lost 7 bases and 2 bases, there was a span of 15 bases. This CDR3 spans 14 amino acids. This clonotype showed up many times. Its specificity is unknown. Separate cDNA molecules each had unique molecular identifiers attached to them. TCRdb processed the 5' RACE reads anew with MiXCR; each CDR3 protein has one entry. The sample shows about 81,000 distinct CDR3 sequences, around 5.6% of them seen only once. Study-wide points: Lookups in VDJdb leaned toward anti-spike CD8 responses and missed private and CD4 specificities.

The receptor comes from an adult who was a healthcare worker with PCR-confirmed SARS-CoV-2 infection or an uninfected control (not recorded which). The specimen sequenced was whole blood. The rearrangement uses TRBV28 and TRBJ2-7; D ambiguous. In nucleotides, the CDR3 is TGTGCCAGCAAACTTTCGCGCGGCACCTACGAGCAGTACTTC. Its protein is CASKLSRGTYEQYF. Together with reference TRBV28 and TRBJ2-7, the CDR3 gives the full variable domain: DVKVTQSSRYLVKRTGEKVFLECVQDMDHENMFWYRQDPGLGLRLIYFSYDVKMKEKGDIPEGYSVSREKKERFSLILESASTNQTSMYLCASKLSRGTYEQYFGPGTRLTVT.